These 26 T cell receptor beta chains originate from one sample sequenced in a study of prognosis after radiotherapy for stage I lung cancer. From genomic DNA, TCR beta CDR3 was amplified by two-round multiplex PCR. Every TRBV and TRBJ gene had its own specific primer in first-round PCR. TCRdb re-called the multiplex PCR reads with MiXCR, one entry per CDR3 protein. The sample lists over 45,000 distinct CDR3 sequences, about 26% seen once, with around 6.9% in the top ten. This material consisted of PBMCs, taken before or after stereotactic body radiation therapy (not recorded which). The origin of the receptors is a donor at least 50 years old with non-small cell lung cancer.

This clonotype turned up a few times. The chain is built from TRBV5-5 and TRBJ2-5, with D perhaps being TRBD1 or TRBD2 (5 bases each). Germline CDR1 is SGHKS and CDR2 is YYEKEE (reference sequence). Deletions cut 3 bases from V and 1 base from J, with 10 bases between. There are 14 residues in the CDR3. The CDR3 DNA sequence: TGTGCCAGCAGCTCACCCGGGGCCCAAGAGACCCAGTACTTC. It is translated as CASSSPGAQETQYF.

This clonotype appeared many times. CDR3 residues: CASSLGQSSYNSPLHF. The CDR3 nucleotides read TGTGCCAGCAGCTTAGGACAGAGCTCCTATAATTCACCCCTCCACTTT. The chain recombines TRBV7-2 with TRBJ1-6, with a weak D call TRBD1 (5 bases). The CDR3 spans 16 residues. V lost 1 base and J lost 0, with 7 bases in between. Germline V lookup: CDR1 SGHTA, CDR2 FQGNSA.

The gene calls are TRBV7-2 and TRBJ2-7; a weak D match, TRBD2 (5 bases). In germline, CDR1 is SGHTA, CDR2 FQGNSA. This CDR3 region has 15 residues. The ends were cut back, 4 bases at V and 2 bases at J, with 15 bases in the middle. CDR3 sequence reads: CASSSGGAAPYEQYF. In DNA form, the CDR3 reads TGTGCCAGCAGCTCCGGCGGAGCGGCGCCCTACGAGCAGTACTTC.

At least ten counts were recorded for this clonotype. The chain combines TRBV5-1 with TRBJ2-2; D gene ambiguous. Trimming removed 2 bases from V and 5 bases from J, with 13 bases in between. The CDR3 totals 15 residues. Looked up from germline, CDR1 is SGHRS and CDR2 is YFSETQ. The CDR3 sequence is CASSFFDLGTGELFF. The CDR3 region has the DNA TGCGCCAGCAGCTTCTTTGATCTTGGGACCGGGGAGCTGTTTTTT.

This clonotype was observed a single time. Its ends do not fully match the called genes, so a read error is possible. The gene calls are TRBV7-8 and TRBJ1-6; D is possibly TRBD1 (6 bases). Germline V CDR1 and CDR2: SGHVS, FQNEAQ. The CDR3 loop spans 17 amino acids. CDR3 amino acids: CASSPDKDSSYNSHLHF. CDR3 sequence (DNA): TGTGCCAGCAGCCCCGACAAGGACAGCTCCTATAATTCACACCTCCACTTT.

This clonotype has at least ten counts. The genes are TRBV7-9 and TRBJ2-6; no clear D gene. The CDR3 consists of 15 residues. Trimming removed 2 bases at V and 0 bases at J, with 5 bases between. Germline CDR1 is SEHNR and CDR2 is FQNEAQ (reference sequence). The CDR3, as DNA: TGTGCCAGCAGCTTAAGAAGCTCTGGGGCCAACGTCCTGACTTTC. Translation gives CASSLRSSGANVLTF.

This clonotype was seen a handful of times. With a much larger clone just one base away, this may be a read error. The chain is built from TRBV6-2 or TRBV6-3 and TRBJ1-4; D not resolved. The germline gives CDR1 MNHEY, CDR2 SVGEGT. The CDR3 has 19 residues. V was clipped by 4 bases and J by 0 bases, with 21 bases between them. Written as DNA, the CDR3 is TGTGCCAGCAGTTCTCCGAGGGAGGCGCACCAAGCAACTAATGAAAAACTGTTTTTT. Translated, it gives CASSSPREAHQATNEKLFF.

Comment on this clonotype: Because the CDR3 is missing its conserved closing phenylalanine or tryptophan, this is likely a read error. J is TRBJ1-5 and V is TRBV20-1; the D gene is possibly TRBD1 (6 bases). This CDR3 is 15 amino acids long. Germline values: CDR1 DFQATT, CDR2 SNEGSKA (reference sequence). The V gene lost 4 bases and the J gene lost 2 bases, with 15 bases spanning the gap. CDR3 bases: TGCAGTGCTACCGCGGGGGCAGTGGGCAATCAGCCCCAGCATTCT. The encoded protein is CSATAGAVGNQPQHS.

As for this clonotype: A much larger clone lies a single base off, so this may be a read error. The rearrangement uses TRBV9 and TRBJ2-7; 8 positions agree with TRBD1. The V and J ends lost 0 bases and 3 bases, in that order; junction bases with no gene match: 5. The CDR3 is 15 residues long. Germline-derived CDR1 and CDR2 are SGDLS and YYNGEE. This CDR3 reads CASSVVGTGNYEQYF. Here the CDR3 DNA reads TGTGCCAGCAGCGTAGTGGGGACAGGCAACTACGAGCAGTACTTC.

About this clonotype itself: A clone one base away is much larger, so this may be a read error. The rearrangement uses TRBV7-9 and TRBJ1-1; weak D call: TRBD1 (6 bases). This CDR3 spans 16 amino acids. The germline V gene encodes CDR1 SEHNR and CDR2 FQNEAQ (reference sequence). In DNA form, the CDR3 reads TGTGCCAGCAGCCCCCCCCTTGGGAAAGGGGACACTCAAGCTTTCTTT. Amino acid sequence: CASSPPLGKGDTQAFF.

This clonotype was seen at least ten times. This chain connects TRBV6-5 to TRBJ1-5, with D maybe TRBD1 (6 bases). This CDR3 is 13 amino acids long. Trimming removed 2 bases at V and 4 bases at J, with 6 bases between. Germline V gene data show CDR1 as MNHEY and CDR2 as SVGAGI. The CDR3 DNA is TGTGCCAGCAGTTACAGGGGGAATCAGCCCCAGCATTTT. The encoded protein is CASSYRGNQPQHF.

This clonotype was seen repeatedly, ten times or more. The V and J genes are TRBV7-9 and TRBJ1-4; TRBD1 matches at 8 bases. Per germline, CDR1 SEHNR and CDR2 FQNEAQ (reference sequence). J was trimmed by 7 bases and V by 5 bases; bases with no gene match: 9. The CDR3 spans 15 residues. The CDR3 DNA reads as TGTGCCAGCAGCCGACTTCCTGGACAGGGTGAAAAACTGTTTTTT. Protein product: CASSRLPGQGEKLFF.

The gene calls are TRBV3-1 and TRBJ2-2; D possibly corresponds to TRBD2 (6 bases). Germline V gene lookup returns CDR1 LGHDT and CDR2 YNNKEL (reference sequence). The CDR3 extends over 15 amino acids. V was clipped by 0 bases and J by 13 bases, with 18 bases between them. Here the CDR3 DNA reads TGTGCCAGCAGCCAAGACGGGGGACCGACCGGTGTGCTGTTTTTT. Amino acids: CASSQDGGPTGVLFF. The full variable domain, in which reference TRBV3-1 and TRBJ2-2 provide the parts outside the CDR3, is DTAVSQTPKYLVTQMGNDKSIKCEQNLGHDTMYWYKQDSKKFLKIMFSYNNKELIINETVPNRFSPKSPDKAHLNLHINSLELGDSAVYFCASSQDGGPTGVLFFGEGSRLTVL.

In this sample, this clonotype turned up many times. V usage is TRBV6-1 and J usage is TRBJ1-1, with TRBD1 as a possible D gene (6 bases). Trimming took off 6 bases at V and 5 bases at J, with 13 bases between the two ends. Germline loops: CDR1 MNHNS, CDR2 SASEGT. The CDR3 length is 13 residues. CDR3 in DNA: TGTGCCAGCAGGGTAGGGGGGAAAACTGAAGCTTTCTTT. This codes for CASRVGGKTEAFF.

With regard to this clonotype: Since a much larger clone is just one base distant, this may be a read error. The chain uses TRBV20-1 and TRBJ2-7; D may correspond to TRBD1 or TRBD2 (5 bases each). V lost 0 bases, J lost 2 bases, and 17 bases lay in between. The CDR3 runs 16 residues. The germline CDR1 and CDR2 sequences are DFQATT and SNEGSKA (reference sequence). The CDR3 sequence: CSAREKGIAFPYEQYF. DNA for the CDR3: TGCAGTGCTAGAGAAAAGGGGATAGCGTTTCCCTACGAGCAGTACTTC.

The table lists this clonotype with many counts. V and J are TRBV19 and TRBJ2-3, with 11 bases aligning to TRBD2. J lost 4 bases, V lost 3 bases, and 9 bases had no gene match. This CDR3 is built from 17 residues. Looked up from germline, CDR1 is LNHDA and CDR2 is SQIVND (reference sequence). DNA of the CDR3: TGTGCCAGTAGTATGGGGACTAGCGGCGATGGGGCAGATACGCAGTATTTT. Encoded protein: CASSMGTSGDGADTQYF.

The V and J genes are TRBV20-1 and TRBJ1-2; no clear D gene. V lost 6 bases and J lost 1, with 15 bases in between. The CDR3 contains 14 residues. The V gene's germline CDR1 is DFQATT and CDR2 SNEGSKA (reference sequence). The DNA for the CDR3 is TGCAGTGCCACCCCCCGGTACAGTAACTATGGCTACACCTTC. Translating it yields CSATPRYSNYGYTF.

CDR3 nucleotides: TGTGCCAGCATCCCCGAAGGCAGGGTGAGGAATAGCAATCAGCCCCAGCATTTT. This codes for CASIPEGRVRNSNQPQHF. The chain carries TRBV6-2 or TRBV6-3 and TRBJ1-5; maybe TRBD1 (5 bases). Germline lookup yields CDR1 MNHEY and CDR2 SVGEGT. The CDR3 sequence is 18 residues long. V lost 7 bases and J lost 0, with 22 bases in between.

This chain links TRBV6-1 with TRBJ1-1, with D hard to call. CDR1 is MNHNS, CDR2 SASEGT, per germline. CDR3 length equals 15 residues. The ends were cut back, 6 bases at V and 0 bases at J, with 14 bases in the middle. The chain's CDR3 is CASREGAGLNTEAFF. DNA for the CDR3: TGTGCCAGCAGGGAGGGAGCAGGCCTGAACACTGAAGCTTTCTTT.

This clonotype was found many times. The CDR3 sequence: CASSPGFLNTEAFF. The CDR3 DNA follows: TGTGCCAGCAGCCCCGGGTTTTTGAACACTGAAGCTTTCTTT. The chain has TRBV9 and TRBJ1-1; D ambiguous. V dropped 4 bases and J dropped 0 bases, with 10 bases sitting between them. In germline, CDR1 is SGDLS, CDR2 YYNGEE. The CDR3 covers 14 residues.

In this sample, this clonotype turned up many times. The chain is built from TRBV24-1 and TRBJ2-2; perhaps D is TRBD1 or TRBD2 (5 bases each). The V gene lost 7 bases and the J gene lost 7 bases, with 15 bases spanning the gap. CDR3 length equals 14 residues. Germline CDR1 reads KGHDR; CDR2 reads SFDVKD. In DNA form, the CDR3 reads TGTGCCACCAGCGAGGGGCTCACAAGCGGGGAGCTGTTTTTT. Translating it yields CATSEGLTSGELFF.

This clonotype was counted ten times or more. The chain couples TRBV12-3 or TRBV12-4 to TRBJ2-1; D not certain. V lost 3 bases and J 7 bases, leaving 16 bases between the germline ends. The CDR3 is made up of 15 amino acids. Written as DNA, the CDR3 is TGTGCCAGCAGTTTTGGGCCCCTCCCCGAAAATGAGCAGTTCTTC. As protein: CASSFGPLPENEQFF.

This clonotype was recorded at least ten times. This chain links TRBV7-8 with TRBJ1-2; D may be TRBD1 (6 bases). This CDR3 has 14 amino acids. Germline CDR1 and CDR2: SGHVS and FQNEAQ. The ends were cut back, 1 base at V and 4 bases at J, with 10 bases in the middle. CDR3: CASSLGIGGYGYTF. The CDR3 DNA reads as TGTGCCAGCAGCTTAGGGATAGGGGGCTATGGCTACACCTTC.

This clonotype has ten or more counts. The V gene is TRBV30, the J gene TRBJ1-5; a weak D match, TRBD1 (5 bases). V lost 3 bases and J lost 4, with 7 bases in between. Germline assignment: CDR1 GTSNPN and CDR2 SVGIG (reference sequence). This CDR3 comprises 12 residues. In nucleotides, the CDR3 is TGTGCCTGGAGCAGGGATAATCAGCCCCAGCATTTT. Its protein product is CAWSRDNQPQHF.

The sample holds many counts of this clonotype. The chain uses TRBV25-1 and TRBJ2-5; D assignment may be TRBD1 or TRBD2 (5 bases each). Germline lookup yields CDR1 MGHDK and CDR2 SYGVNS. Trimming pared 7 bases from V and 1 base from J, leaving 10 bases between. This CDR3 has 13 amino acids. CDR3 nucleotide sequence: TGTGCCAGCATCCGGGACGGCCAAGAGACCCAGTACTTC. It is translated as CASIRDGQETQYF.

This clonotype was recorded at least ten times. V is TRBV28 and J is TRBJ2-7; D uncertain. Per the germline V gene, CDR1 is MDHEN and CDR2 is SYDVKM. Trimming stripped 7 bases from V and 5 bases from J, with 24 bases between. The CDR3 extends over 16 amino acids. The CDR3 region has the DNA TGTGCCAGCATTCCTGGATGGGCCTCACGATGGAACGAGCAGTACTTC. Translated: CASIPGWASRWNEQYF.